The text below deals with one T cell receptor beta chain. Different DNA sequences within this sample yield the same CDR3. The data originate from a study of shared clonotypes between healthy human individuals. Some clones are missing from TCRdb's copy, which holds only in-frame ones; the method was immunoSEQ multiplex PCR. The sample contains approximately 2,000,000 clones, just under 95% of which appear only once. The donors, all of them Caucasian adults, lived in Nashville, Tennessee. V lost 5 bases, J lost 4 bases, and 2 bases stayed unmatched. The CDR3 totals 14 residues. The germline V gene has CDR1 SNHLY and CDR2 FYNNEI.

The chain links TRBV2 to TRBJ2-2; TRBD2 aligns across 9 bases. The clonotype originates from a man between 18 and 29 years old in good health. Some clones in this sample may be carry-over from other donors' samples. Sequenced: naive CD4+ T cells from PBMCs. The subset denotes: CD45RA+ positively selected. The CDR3 here is CASSSGRSTGELFF. The CDR3, as DNA: TGTGCCAGCAGTAGCGGGAGGAGCACCGGGGAGCTGTTTTTT.